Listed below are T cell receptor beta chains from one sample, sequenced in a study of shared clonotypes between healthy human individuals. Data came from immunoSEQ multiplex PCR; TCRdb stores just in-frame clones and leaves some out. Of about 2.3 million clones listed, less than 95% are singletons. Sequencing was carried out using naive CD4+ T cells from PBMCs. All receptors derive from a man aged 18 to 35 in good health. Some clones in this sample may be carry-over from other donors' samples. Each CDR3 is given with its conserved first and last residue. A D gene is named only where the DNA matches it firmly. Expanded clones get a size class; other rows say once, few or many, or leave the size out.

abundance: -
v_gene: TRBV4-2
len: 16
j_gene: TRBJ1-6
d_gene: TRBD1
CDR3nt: TGTGCCAGCAACTCACATCCGGGACAGGGACCAAAACCCCTCCACTTT
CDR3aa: CASNSHPGQGPKPLHF

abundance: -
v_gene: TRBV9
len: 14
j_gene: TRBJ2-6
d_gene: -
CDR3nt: TGTGCCAGCAGCGGAAGTACTGGGGCCAACGTCCTGACTTTC
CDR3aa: CASSGSTGANVLTF

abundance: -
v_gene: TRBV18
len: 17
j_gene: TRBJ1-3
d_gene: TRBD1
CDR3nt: TGTGCCAGCTCACCGAGACAGGGCACTCCCTCTGGAAACACCATATATTTT
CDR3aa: CASSPRQGTPSGNTIYF

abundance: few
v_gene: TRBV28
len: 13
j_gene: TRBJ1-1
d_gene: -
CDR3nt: TGTGCCAGCAGTTTAGACGACAGACCTGAAGCTTTCTTT
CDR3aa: CASSLDDRPEAFF

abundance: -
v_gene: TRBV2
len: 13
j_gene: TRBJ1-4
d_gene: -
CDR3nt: TGTGCCAGCGGGACGGGGACTAATGAAAAACTGTTTTTT
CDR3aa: CASGTGTNEKLFF

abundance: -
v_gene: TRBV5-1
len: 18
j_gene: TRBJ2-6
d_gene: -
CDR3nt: TGCGCCAGCAGCTTGGCTCCTCCCGGCAACTCTGGGGCCAACGTCCTGACTTTC
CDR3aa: CASSLAPPGNSGANVLTF

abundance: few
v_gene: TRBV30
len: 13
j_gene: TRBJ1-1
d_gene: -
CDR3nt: TGTGCCTGGATGGATCGGGGAGGCACTGAAGCTTTCTTT
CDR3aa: CAWMDRGGTEAFF

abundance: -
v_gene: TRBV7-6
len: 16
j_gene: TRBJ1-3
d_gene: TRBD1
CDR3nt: TGTGCCAGCAGCCCTTGGACAGGGGGACCTGGAAACACCATATATTTT
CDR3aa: CASSPWTGGPGNTIYF

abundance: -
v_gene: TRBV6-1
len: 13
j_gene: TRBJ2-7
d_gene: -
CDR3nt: TGTGCCAGCAGTGAAGGACAGAACTACGAGCAGTACTTC
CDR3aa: CASSEGQNYEQYF

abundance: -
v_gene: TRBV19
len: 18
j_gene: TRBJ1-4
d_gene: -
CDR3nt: TGTGCCAGTAGTATAGGGTACGGCAGACCTGCAACTAATGAAAAACTGTTTTTT
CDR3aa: CASSIGYGRPATNEKLFF

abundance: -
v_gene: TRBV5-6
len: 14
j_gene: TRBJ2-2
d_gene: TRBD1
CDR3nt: TGTGCCAGCAGCTTTAGGGGGCTGGCCGGGGAGCTGTTTTTT
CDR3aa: CASSFRGLAGELFF

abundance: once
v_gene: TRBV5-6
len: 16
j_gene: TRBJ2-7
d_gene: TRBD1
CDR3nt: TGTGCCAGCAGCTCCCAAAACAGGGGCCCCTCCTACGAGCAGTACTTC
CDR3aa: CASSSQNRGPSYEQYF

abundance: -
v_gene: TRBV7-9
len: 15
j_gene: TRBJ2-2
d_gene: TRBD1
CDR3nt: TGTGCCAGCAGCTTACGGACAGGGGGCACCGGGGAGCTGTTTTTT
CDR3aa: CASSLRTGGTGELFF

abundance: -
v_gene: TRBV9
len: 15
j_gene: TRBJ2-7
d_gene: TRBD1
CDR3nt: TGTGCCAGCAGCGGGGGCCGGGACAGAGCCTACGAGCAGTACTTC
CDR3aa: CASSGGRDRAYEQYF